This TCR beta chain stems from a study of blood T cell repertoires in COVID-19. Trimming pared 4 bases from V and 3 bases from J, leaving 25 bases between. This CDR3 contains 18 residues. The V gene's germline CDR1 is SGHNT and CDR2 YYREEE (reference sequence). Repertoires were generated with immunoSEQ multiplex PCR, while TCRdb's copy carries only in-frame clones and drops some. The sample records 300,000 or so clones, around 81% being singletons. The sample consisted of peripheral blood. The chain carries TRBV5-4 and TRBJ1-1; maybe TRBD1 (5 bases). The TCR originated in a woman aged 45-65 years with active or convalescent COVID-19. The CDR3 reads CASSPPQIYWGEHTEAFF. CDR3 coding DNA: TGTGCCAGCAGCCCACCTCAGATATATTGGGGGGAGCACACTGAAGCTTTCTTT.